This T cell receptor (beta chain) was documented in a study of blood T cell repertoires in COVID-19. Whole-study context: Samples taken during acute and convalescent COVID-19 were collected in the United States, Italy and Spain. In each case, the material was cDNA or gDNA derived from T cells, B-cell-depleted T cells, or PBMCs.

The length of the CDR3 is 15 residues. CDR1 and CDR2 (germline): SGHDT, YYEEEE. Trimming pared 4 bases from V and 2 bases from J, leaving 15 bases between. In the study's own analysis: Cell counts per sample came from amplifying reference gene primers. The assay was immunoSEQ multiplex PCR, and TCRdb's table has in-frame clones only and misses some. The DNA gave D and trimming, while V, J and clone size come from that table. The profile covers approximately 98,000 clones, with about 88% appearing a single time and roughly 2.5% taken by the ten largest. Sequenced: peripheral blood. The V and J genes are TRBV5-6 and TRBJ1-2; D is undetermined. The source is a human donor in a cohort sampled during active COVID-19. The CDR3 DNA reads TGTGCCAGCAGCGCCGGACTCCTTTCCAACTATGGCTACACCTTC. This translates into CASSAGLLSNYGYTF.